Detailed here is one T cell receptor (beta chain). Survey-level immunoSEQ sequencing profiled the TCR beta repertoire. Libraries were prepared by immunoSEQ multiplex PCR; TCRdb keeps only in-frame clonotypes and omits some of them. Seen here are about 50,000 clones, over 90% observed once, and the top ten hold roughly 10%. This receptor was obtained from a man between 40 and 49 years old with rheumatoid arthritis. The specimen was PBMCs.

The CDR3 DNA follows: TGTGCCTGGAGTGTCTCCGGGTGGGGTGAAGCTTTCTTT. Protein sequence: CAWSVSGWGEAFF. V usage is TRBV30 and J usage is TRBJ1-1; no reliable D call. The CDR3 is made up of 13 amino acids. Germline CDR1 GTSNPN, CDR2 SVGIG (reference sequence). The V and J ends lost 0 bases and 7 bases respectively, with 12 bases between them.